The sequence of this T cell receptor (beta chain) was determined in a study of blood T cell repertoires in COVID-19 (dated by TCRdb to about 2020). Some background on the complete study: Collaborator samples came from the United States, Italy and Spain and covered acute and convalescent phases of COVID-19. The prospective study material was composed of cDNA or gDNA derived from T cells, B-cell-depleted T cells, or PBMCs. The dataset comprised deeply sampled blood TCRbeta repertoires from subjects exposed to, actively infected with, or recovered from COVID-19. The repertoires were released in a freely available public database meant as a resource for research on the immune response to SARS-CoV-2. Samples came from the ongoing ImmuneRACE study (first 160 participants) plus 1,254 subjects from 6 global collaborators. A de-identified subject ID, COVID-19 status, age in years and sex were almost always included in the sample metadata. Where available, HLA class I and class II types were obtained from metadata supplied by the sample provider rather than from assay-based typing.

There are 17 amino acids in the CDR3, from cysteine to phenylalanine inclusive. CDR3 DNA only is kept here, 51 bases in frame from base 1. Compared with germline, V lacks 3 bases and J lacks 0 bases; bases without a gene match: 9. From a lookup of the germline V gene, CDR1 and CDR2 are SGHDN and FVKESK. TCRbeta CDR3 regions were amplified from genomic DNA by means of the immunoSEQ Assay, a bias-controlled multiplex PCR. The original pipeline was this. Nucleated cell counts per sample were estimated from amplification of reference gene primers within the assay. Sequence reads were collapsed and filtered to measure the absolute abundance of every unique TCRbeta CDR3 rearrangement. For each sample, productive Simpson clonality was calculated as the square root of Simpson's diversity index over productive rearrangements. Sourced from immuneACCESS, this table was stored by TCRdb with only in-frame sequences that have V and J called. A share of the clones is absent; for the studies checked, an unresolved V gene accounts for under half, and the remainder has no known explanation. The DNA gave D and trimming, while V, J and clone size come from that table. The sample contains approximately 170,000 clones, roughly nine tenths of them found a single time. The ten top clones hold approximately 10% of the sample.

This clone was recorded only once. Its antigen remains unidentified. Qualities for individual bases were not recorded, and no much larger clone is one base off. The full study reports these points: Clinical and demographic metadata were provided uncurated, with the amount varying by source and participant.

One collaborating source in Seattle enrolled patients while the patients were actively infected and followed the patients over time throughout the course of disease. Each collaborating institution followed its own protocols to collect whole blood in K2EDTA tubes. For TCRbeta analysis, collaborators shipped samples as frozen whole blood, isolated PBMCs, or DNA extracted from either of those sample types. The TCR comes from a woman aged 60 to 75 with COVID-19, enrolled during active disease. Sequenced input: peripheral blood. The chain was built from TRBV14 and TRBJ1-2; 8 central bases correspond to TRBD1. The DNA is TGTGCCAGCAGCCAGAGGACAGGGAGCCTAGCTAACTATGGCTACACCTTC. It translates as CASSQRTGSLANYGYTF. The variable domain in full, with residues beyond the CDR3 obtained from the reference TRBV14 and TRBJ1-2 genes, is EAGVTQFPSHSVIEKGQTVTLRCDPISGHDNLYWYRRVMGKEIKFLLHFVKESKQDESGMPNNRFLAERTGGTYSTLKVQPAELEDSGVYFCASSQRTGSLANYGYTFGSGTRLTVV.